Below, 22 T cell receptor beta chains from the same sample are listed, as sequenced in a study of CD8+CD57+ T cells in acquired aplastic anemia. The sequenced patients had an expansion of CD8+CD57+ cells seen by flow cytometry. Template material for TCR beta VDJ and CDR3 profiling consisted of genomic DNA. TCRdb passed the reads through MiXCR, listing each CDR3 protein once. The data contain 200,000 to 250,000 distinct CDR3 sequences, 60% to 80% of them singletons. Sequenced input: sorted CD4+, CD8+, or CD8+CD57+ T cells (not recorded which) from PBMCs. The source of these receptors is a human donor with aplastic anemia.

To note about this clonotype: An end of the junction differs from the germline gene, which may be a read error. The rearrangement uses TRBV12-3 or TRBV12-4 and TRBJ1-2; the D gene is possibly TRBD1 (6 bases). There are 15 residues in the CDR3. The CDR3 bases are TGTGCCAGCAGTTTATTTTCAGGGGTTAGGGATGGCTACGCCTTC. Its translation is CASSLFSGVRDGYAF.

Turning to this clonotype: At one of its ends the junction is not consistent with the germline gene, which may arise from a read error. V and J are TRBV7-6 and TRBJ1-1; D unclear. Looked up from germline, CDR1 is SGHVS and CDR2 is FNYEAQ. The CDR3 has 15 amino acids. The CDR3 DNA sequence: TGTGCCAGCAGCTTAGCCGGCAGGCGGGAAACTGAGGCTTTCTTT. Its translation is CASSLAGRRETEAFF.

This clonotype turned up a few times. The chain couples TRBV2 to TRBJ2-7; 9 nucleotides match TRBD1. The ends lost 6 bases at V and 5 bases at J; junction bases unmatched: 2. The CDR3 totals 12 residues. Germline assignment: CDR1 SNHLY and CDR2 FYNNEI. In DNA form, the CDR3 reads TGTGCCAGCAGCGACAGGGGGGACGAGCAGTACTTC. Its translation: CASSDRGDEQYF.

The chain is built from TRBV7-2 and TRBJ1-1, with TRBD1 as a possible D gene (5 bases). V was shortened by 6 bases and J by 3 bases, with 14 bases between the two germline ends. This CDR3 is 14 amino acids long. From germline, CDR1 is SGHTA and CDR2 FQGNSA. CDR3 amino acids: CASRLWGGDTEAFF. CDR3 DNA: TGTGCCAGCAGGTTATGGGGAGGGGACACTGAAGCTTTCTTT.

This clonotype was seen only a few times. CDR3: CASSSTGGSQPQHF. CDR3 DNA: TGTGCCAGCAGTTCGACAGGGGGCAGTCAGCCCCAGCATTTT. The rearrangement uses TRBV27 and TRBJ1-5; 10 bases fit TRBD1. V was clipped by 4 bases and J by 6 bases; unmatched bases: 3. This CDR3 is built from 14 residues. Germline CDR1 is MNHEY and CDR2 is SMNVEV (reference sequence).

This clonotype was detected only a few times. The CDR3 DNA follows: TGTGCCAGCAGCTTGGGGGGGACAGGGGTTTTTGGCACAGATACGCAGTTCTTC. Encoded protein: CASSLGGTGVFGTDTQFF. The chain recombines TRBV5-6 with TRBJ2-1; 10 nucleotides line up with TRBD1. The CDR3 consists of 18 residues. Germline-derived CDR1 and CDR2 are SGHDT and YYEEEE. After removal of 0 bases from V and 12 bases from J, the junction contained 18 bases not matched to a gene.

As regards this clonotype: This sequence may be a read error, since a much larger clone differs from it by one base. The CDR3 reads CARGGSPYEQYF. CDR3 in DNA: TGCGCCAGGGGGGGCAGTCCTTACGAGCAGTACTTC. This rearrangement joins TRBV10-1 to TRBJ2-7; D may match TRBD1 or TRBD2 (6 bases each). CDR1 and CDR2 from the germline V gene are WNHNN and SYGVQD (reference sequence). V shed 9 bases and J shed 4 bases, with 13 bases lying between them. The CDR3 length is 12 residues.

J is TRBJ2-6 and V is TRBV20-1, with a weak D call TRBD1 (5 bases). The germline V gene encodes CDR1 DFQATT and CDR2 SNEGSKA (reference sequence). This CDR3 region has 18 residues. Trimming cost V 6 bases and J 0 bases, with 21 bases left between them. CDR3 sequence: CSAVDRAPIFSGANVLTF. As DNA, the CDR3 is TGCAGTGCCGTCGACAGAGCCCCCATTTTCTCTGGGGCCAACGTCCTGACTTTC.

This clonotype was seen repeatedly, ten times or more. This rearrangement joins TRBV27 to TRBJ1-6; no clear D. Germline-derived CDR1 and CDR2 are MNHEY and SMNVEV (reference sequence). The CDR3 totals 11 residues. The V gene lost 6 bases and the J gene lost 12 bases, with 9 bases spanning the gap. DNA for the CDR3: TGTGCCAGCAGCCCCGGCGGACCCCTCCACTTT. It codes for CASSPGGPLHF.

This clonotype was observed a handful of times. The chain carries TRBV6-5 and TRBJ1-3; TRBD1 matches at 8 bases. The CDR3 covers 14 residues. The V and J ends lost 4 bases and 4 bases, in that order; junction bases with no gene match: 3. The germline V gene has CDR1 MNHEY and CDR2 SVGAGI. The CDR3 loop is CASSLTGEGNTIYF. CDR3 nucleotide sequence: TGTGCCAGCAGTTTGACAGGGGAAGGAAACACCATATATTTT.

The V call is TRBV2, the J call TRBJ2-7, with 7 bases fitting TRBD2. CDR1 is SNHLY and CDR2 is FYNNEI in the germline V gene. There are 14 residues in the CDR3. J was trimmed by 6 bases and V by 6 bases; bases with no gene match: 11. The CDR3 protein is CASRISTSPGEQYF. The CDR3 nucleotides read TGTGCCAGCAGAATTTCGACTAGCCCGGGCGAGCAGTACTTC.

This clonotype was observed at least ten times. This chain joins TRBV10-3 and TRBJ2-7; TRBD1 matches at 9 bases. Germline trimming cut 10 bases from V and 3 bases from J; bases unmatched to any gene: 7. The CDR3 covers 13 residues. CDR1 is ENHRY, CDR2 SYGVKD, per germline. The CDR3 reads CATDPGQGYEQYF. The CDR3 nucleotides read TGTGCCACCGACCCGGGACAGGGCTACGAGCAGTACTTC.

A few counts support this clonotype. The rearrangement joins TRBV15 to TRBJ1-6; possible D gene TRBD1, 5 bases. The CDR3 has 14 residues. The V gene lost 4 bases and the J gene lost 10 bases, with 14 bases spanning the gap. Germline V gene lookup returns CDR1 LNHNV and CDR2 YYDKDF (reference sequence). The CDR3 DNA sequence: TGTGCCACCAGCAACCGGGACGCGGAATCACCCCTCCACTTT. Its protein is CATSNRDAESPLHF.

CDR3 in amino acids: CASSIALGPRNTEAFF. The CDR3 coding sequence is TGTGCCAGTAGTATAGCCCTGGGCCCGAGGAACACTGAAGCTTTCTTT. The chain uses TRBV19 and TRBJ1-1, with D unclear. This CDR3 has 16 residues. V dropped 1 base and J dropped 1 base, with 13 bases sitting between them. CDR1 and CDR2 from the germline V gene are LNHDA and SQIVND (reference sequence).

The rearrangement links TRBV20-1 to TRBJ1-5; 7 bases agree with TRBD1. J lost 7 bases, V lost 6 bases, and 15 bases had no gene match. CDR1 DFQATT and CDR2 SNEGSKA come from the germline V gene (reference sequence). This CDR3 is built from 15 residues. The CDR3 here is CSATNADRDRQPQHF. Written as DNA, the CDR3 is TGCAGTGCCACAAATGCCGACAGGGATCGGCAGCCCCAGCATTTT.

This rearrangement joins TRBV4-1 to TRBJ2-2; 8 bases map to TRBD2. The germline V gene encodes CDR1 MGHRA and CDR2 YSYEKL. The CDR3 is 17 residues long. The V gene end was trimmed by 0 bases and the J gene end by 7 bases; junction bases not matched to a gene: 10. CDR3 loop: CASSQDGLAPIVGELFF. CDR3 DNA: TGCGCCAGCAGCCAAGATGGACTAGCCCCAATCGTCGGGGAGCTGTTTTTT.

The chain links TRBV7-3 to TRBJ2-5; no clear D gene. Germline V CDR1 and CDR2: SGHTA, FQGTGA. Trimming shortened V by 10 bases and J by 9 bases, and 18 bases separated the two germline ends. CDR3 length: 12 amino acids. CDR3 sequence (DNA): TGTGCCACCTCCTGCCCCGGCCGAGCCCAGTACTTC. Its protein product is CATSCPGRAQYF.

This sequence joins TRBV3-1 and TRBJ1-2; D not certain. Germline V CDR1 and CDR2: LGHDT, YNNKEL (reference sequence). The CDR3 consists of 15 residues. V dropped 4 bases and J dropped 8 bases, with 20 bases sitting between them. In nucleotides, the CDR3 is TGTGCCAGCAGCCCGGACCAGGTACTCGCCCGGGGCTACACCTTC. Its translation: CASSPDQVLARGYTF.

The chain combines TRBV13 with TRBJ1-2; 11 bases are a match to TRBD1. Germline CDR1 is PRHDT and CDR2 is FYEKMQ (reference sequence). V dropped 5 bases and J dropped 3; count of bases not matched to a gene: 5. The length of the CDR3 is 15 residues. The CDR3 DNA reads TGTGCCAGCAGCCGGGACAGGGGGTCTCACTATGGCTACACCTTC. It yields the protein CASSRDRGSHYGYTF. The complete variable domain, with remaining parts taken from reference TRBV13 and TRBJ1-2, reads AAGVIQSPRHLIKEKRETATLKCYPIPRHDTVYWYQQGPGQDPQFLISFYEKMQSDKGSIPDRFSAQQFSDYHSELNMSSLELGDSALYFCASSRDRGSHYGYTFGSGTRLTVV.

Turning to this clonotype: The junction differs from germline at one of its ends, possibly a read error. The chain links TRBV7-9 to TRBJ2-3; D gene unclear. This CDR3 has 14 amino acids. Germline V lookup: CDR1 SEHNR, CDR2 FQNEAQ (reference sequence). CDR3 residues: CASSRPAIGDTQFF. Written as DNA, the CDR3 is TGTGCCAGCAGCCGTCCGGCCATTGGGGATACGCAGTTTTTT.

The chain recombines TRBV6-6 with TRBJ2-5; D gene ambiguous. The germline gives CDR1 MNHNY, CDR2 SVGAGI (reference sequence). V was cut by 7 bases and J by 4 bases, with 13 bases left in between. The CDR3 is 13 amino acids. The CDR3 region is CASKVTDLETQYF. CDR3 nucleotide sequence: TGTGCCAGCAAGGTTACGGATCTAGAGACCCAGTACTTC.

This clonotype was counted only a few times. This sequence joins TRBV7-2 and TRBJ1-6, with no clear D. V was pared by 2 bases and J by 7 bases, with 12 bases between. The CDR3 has 15 residues. Per the germline V gene, CDR1 is SGHTA and CDR2 is FQGNSA. The CDR3 DNA is TGTGCCAGCAGCTTACCGAGTTCCTGGAATTCACCCCTCCACTTT. As protein: CASSLPSSWNSPLHF.